The clone carrying this T cell receptor (beta chain) was recorded many times. Antigen unknown. Each CDR3 protein is one row after TCRdb ran MiXCR on the RACE reads. The sample shows around 42,000 distinct CDR3 sequences, approximately 9.6% of them seen only once. Time point in this sample: patch test 2, 6 weeks after DPC sensitization. Treatment here: therapeutic diphenylcyclopropenone sensitization with weekly scalp DPC. Total RNA extraction was carried out from unfractionated whole blood. These data come from a study of human T cells and chemical hapten exposure. Whole-study context: Readings were taken at 6 days from patch tests that had applied 0.01% DPC to the upper back. The patient population, which was mostly female, had alopecia areata, totalis or universalis.

CDR3 length equals 15 residues. The V and J ends lost 4 bases and 6 bases respectively, with 19 bases between them. Study findings and constraints: DPC sensitization did not alter TCRs above 1 in 1000 frequency. Among expanded TCRs, significantly more large CDR3 similarity clusters formed than among controls.

This clonotype was sampled from a woman aged 25 to 39 with alopecia areata. Some clones in this sample may be carry-over from other donors' samples. The input for sequencing was whole blood, taken in connection with sensitization to the hapten diphenylcyclopropenone (DPC). V usage is TRBV12-3 or TRBV12-4 and J usage is TRBJ2-7; D gene unclear. CDR3 in DNA: TGTGCCAGCAGTTCTCGACCCCGGACCCCCCTCGAGCAGTACTTC. Protein: CASSSRPRTPLEQYF.